This T cell receptor beta chain was identified in a study of blood T cell repertoires in COVID-19. Study-wide background: Researchers got acute and convalescent COVID-19 samples from the United States, Italy and Spain. T cells, B-cell-depleted T cells, or PBMCs supplied cDNA or gDNA.

V was cut by 0 bases and J by 0 bases, with 12 bases left in between. This CDR3 contains 17 residues. Germline V gene sequence: CDR1 LNHDA, CDR2 SQIVND (reference sequence). This clone has just a few counts. Per the original data handling: Amplification of reference gene primers provided the estimated nucleated cell counts. Libraries were prepared by immunoSEQ multiplex PCR; TCRdb keeps only in-frame clonotypes and omits some of them. D and trimming were read from the DNA, whereas the V and J calls and clone size are those reported in that table. The sample records 200,000 to 250,000 clones, 88% being singletons.

V gene TRBV19 combines with J gene TRBJ2-1, with D perhaps TRBD1 (6 bases). The source of this sequence is a middle-aged woman who had recovered from COVID-19. What was sequenced was peripheral blood. The CDR3 DNA reads TGTGCCAGTAGTATAGACGGGACAAGGAGCTCCTACAATGAGCAGTTCTTC. This encodes CASSIDGTRSSYNEQFF.